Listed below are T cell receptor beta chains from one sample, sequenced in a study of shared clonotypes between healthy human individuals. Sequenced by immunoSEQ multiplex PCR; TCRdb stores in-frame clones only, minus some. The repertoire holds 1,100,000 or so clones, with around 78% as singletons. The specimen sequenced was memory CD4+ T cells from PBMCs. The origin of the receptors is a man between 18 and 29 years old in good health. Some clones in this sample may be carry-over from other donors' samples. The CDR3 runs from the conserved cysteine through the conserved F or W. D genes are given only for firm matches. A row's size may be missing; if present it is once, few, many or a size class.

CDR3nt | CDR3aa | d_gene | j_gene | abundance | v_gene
TGCGCCAGTACGCCCGGGACTAGCGGGAGTCCCGAGCAGTACTTC | CASTPGTSGSPEQYF | TRBD2 | TRBJ2-7 | - | TRBV5-1
TGTGCCAGCAGGCTAGGTGAGCAGTACTTC | CASRLGEQYF | - | TRBJ2-7 | - | TRBV2
TGTGCCAGCAGCCCGGGACAGGGGAGGAGGGCGAACAATGAGCAGTTCTTC | CASSPGQGRRANNEQFF | TRBD1 | TRBJ2-1 | - | TRBV2
TGTGCCGGGAGGGACGATAAGTTTACCGGGGAGCTGTTTTTT | CAGRDDKFTGELFF | TRBD2 | TRBJ2-2 | - | TRBV19
TGTGCCAGCCTTTCCGGGACTGGGGGGCACGAGCAGTACTTC | CASLSGTGGHEQYF | - | TRBJ2-7 | - | TRBV2
TGCGCCAGCAGCTTGGTGGGGACAGGGACCACTGAAGCTTTCTTT | CASSLVGTGTTEAFF | TRBD1 | TRBJ1-1 | - | TRBV5-1
TGTGCCACCAGTCCTTCACAGGGCGCGCGCTACACCTTC | CATSPSQGARYTF | - | TRBJ1-2 | - | TRBV15
TGTGCCAGCAGCTTAGCCTCACTAGCGGACACCGCCTCAGATACGCAGTATTTT | CASSLASLADTASDTQYF | TRBD2 | TRBJ2-3 | - | TRBV7-8
TGTGCCAGCAGTTCCGGGAGCGGGTTAGCAAGCGGCCAGCCCCAGCATTTT | CASSSGSGLASGQPQHF | - | TRBJ1-5 | many | TRBV27
TGTGCCAGCAGCTTCGGACAGGGAGGAGAGACCCAGTACTTC | CASSFGQGGETQYF | TRBD1 | TRBJ2-5 | - | TRBV5-4
TGTGCCAGCAGCCCCCCGGGGGGGAGCTCCTACAATGAGCAGTTCTTC | CASSPPGGSSYNEQFF | TRBD2 | TRBJ2-1 | - | TRBV7-2
TGTGCCAGCAGTTCCACAGGGTGGGCCACTGAAGCTTTCTTT | CASSSTGWATEAFF | - | TRBJ1-1 | many | TRBV28
TGTGCCAGCAGCTTGTTAATGACAGATACGCAGTATTTT | CASSLLMTDTQYF | - | TRBJ2-3 | - | TRBV5-4
TGTGCCAGCAGTGAAGGGCAGGGGGGAAGTAGGGCCCAGCATTTT | CASSEGQGGSRAQHF | TRBD1 | TRBJ1-5 | - | TRBV2
TGTGCCAGCAGTTTATCCCGGAGAGCTTTCTTT | CASSLSRRAFF | - | TRBJ1-1 | - | TRBV28
TGCGCCAGCAGCCGGACAGGGAGTTCGAACACTGAAGCTTTCTTT | CASSRTGSSNTEAFF | TRBD1 | TRBJ1-1 | - | TRBV5-1
TGTGCCAGCAGTTTAACCGGGAGTAGGACTGAAGCTTTCTTT | CASSLTGSRTEAFF | - | TRBJ1-1 | - | TRBV28
TGTGCCACCAGCAGAGATCCCACCGCGGTGGAAAAACTGTTTTTT | CATSRDPTAVEKLFF | - | TRBJ1-4 | - | TRBV15
TGTGCCAGCAGTTTAACAGGTCCCACTGGAAACACCATATATTTT | CASSLTGPTGNTIYF | - | TRBJ1-3 | - | TRBV28
TGTGCCAGCAGGGCGACAGGATTTAATGGCTACACCTTC | CASRATGFNGYTF | - | TRBJ1-2 | - | TRBV25-1
TGCGCCAGCAGCTTGATCGGGGTAGGGGAAAAACTGTTTTTT | CASSLIGVGEKLFF | - | TRBJ1-4 | - | TRBV5-1
TGTGCCAGCAGTTACTCGGGCAGGGGCGCCTACGAGCAGTACTTC | CASSYSGRGAYEQYF | - | TRBJ2-7 | - | TRBV6-5
TGTGCCAGCAGCGCGGGACAGTGGGAGACCCAGTACTTC | CASSAGQWETQYF | TRBD1 | TRBJ2-5 | - | TRBV9
TGCGCCAGCAGCTTGGCAGGAATTGATGAAAAACTGTTTTTT | CASSLAGIDEKLFF | - | TRBJ1-4 | once | TRBV5-1
TGTGCCAGCAGCGTAGGGGGGGACGGATATCAGCCCCAGCATTTT | CASSVGGDGYQPQHF | - | TRBJ1-5 | few | TRBV9
TGTGCCAGCTCACACGGCCCCACCTCCTACGAGCAGTACTTC | CASSHGPTSYEQYF | - | TRBJ2-7 | - | TRBV18
TGTGCCTGGAGTGTAGCGTCGGGGGCTGTTCCCCTCCACTTT | CAWSVASGAVPLHF | - | TRBJ1-6 | - | TRBV30
TGCGCCAGCAGCCTGGGACACCTGAACACTGAAGCTTTCTTT | CASSLGHLNTEAFF | - | TRBJ1-1 | - | TRBV5-1
TGTGCCAGCAAGGTCATGGGAGGCGCAGATACGCAGTATTTT | CASKVMGGADTQYF | - | TRBJ2-3 | - | TRBV28
TGTGCCAGCAGATTAGGACAGTCCTACAGCCAGTACTTC | CASRLGQSYSQYF | - | TRBJ2-7 | - | TRBV28
TGTGCCAGCAGTGAATCGGGGACAGGGGGAAACACCATATATTTT | CASSESGTGGNTIYF | TRBD1 | TRBJ1-3 | - | TRBV6-1
TGTGCCAGCAGCAAAGGTAGGGAGGGAGCACCTAGCTCCTACAATGAGCAGTTCTTC | CASSKGREGAPSSYNEQFF | - | TRBJ2-1 | - | TRBV21-1
TGTGCCAGCGGGGCAGCGAACACCGGGGAGCTGTTTTTT | CASGAANTGELFF | - | TRBJ2-2 | once | TRBV19
TGTGCCAGCAGCTTAGGTCCCATTGGAAACACCATATATTTT | CASSLGPIGNTIYF | - | TRBJ1-3 | once | TRBV11-2
TGTGCCAGCAGCTTATCACCGACAGGGAGCACTCGGCAAGAGACCCAGTACTTC | CASSLSPTGSTRQETQYF | TRBD1 | TRBJ2-5 | - | TRBV7-9
TGTGCCAGCACCCAGGGCCTTAGCAATCAGCCCCAGCATTTT | CASTQGLSNQPQHF | - | TRBJ1-5 | - | TRBV6-1
TGTGCCAGCAGCCCCCGCGGGAGCACAGATACGCAGTATTTT | CASSPRGSTDTQYF | - | TRBJ2-3 | - | TRBV7-9
TGTGCCAGCAGCTCTACGGGCACAGGAGAGACCCAGTACTTC | CASSSTGTGETQYF | - | TRBJ2-5 | - | TRBV7-8
TGTGCCAGTAGTGCCGGGACAGGGAACAATCAGCCCCAGCATTTT | CASSAGTGNNQPQHF | TRBD1 | TRBJ1-5 | - | TRBV19
TGTGCCAGCAGCTTGAGAGGGGTAGTTGCCTACGAGCAGTACTTC | CASSLRGVVAYEQYF | - | TRBJ2-7 | - | TRBV5-6
TGTGCCAGCAGGACCGGGACTTCCAGGAGTACCCAGTACTTC | CASRTGTSRSTQYF | - | TRBJ2-5 | - | TRBV28
TGCGCCAGCAGGACCCGAGGACCTTATAGCAATCAGCCCCAGCATTTT | CASRTRGPYSNQPQHF | - | TRBJ1-5 | - | TRBV10-1